This T cell receptor (beta chain) stems from a study of blood T cell repertoires in COVID-19. Study-wide background: Material from acute and convalescent COVID-19 was sourced from the United States, Italy and Spain.

Profiling relied on immunoSEQ multiplex PCR, and the TCRdb table lists in-frame clones only, not all of them. The repertoire holds about 220,000 clones, with about 80% as singletons. This clone was seen a few times. Recruits, aged roughly 18 to 89 years, lived in about two dozen US areas. Each participant's cohort was designated according to participant-reported clinical history. The CDR3 covers 16 residues. The V and J ends lost 4 bases and 0 bases respectively, with 11 bases between them. From germline, CDR1 is SGHDT and CDR2 YYEEEE. V and J are TRBV5-6 and TRBJ1-6; D might be TRBD1 (6 bases). Material: PBMCs or T cells enriched from blood (not recorded which). This TCR was recovered from a middle-aged woman with acute COVID-19. Here the CDR3 reads CASSPRGISYNSPLHF. The CDR3 DNA is TGTGCCAGCAGCCCGAGGGGGATCTCCTATAATTCACCCCTCCACTTT.